What follows are 17 T cell receptor beta chains derived from one specimen sequenced in a study of spatial heterogeneity in lung cancer. Study-level points and caveats: Counts that tracked tumor mutation counts were those of expanded intratumoral alpha and beta TCRs.

TCRdb recomputed calls from the 5' RACE reads with MiXCR, one row per CDR3 protein. The sample has 1,200 to 1,500 distinct CDR3 sequences; roughly 13% are singletons. Documented time point: sample taken at primary tumor resection. These receptors have no known antigen. Sample: lung tumor tissue, taken at surgery. The receptor source for this set is a female donor with early-stage non-small cell lung cancer.

Regarding this clonotype: This beta chain slipped into a library made for alpha chains as a stray read, so its size is not meaningful. The gene calls are TRBV10-2 and TRBJ2-3; 8 nucleotides agree with TRBD1. Germline CDR1 reads WSHSY; CDR2 reads SAAADI. This CDR3 contains 16 residues. V gave up 6 bases and J gave up 3 bases; unmatched junction bases: 11. CDR3 loop: CASRKTGELGTDTQYF. Written as DNA, the CDR3 is TGCGCCAGCAGAAAGACAGGGGAGTTAGGGACAGATACGCAGTATTTT.

This clonotype is deemed hyperexpanded. Being off target in a library aimed at alpha chains, this beta chain has a size of little meaning. The chain combines TRBV9 with TRBJ2-7, with a weak D call TRBD1 (5 bases). Trimming left V 5 bases short and J 7 bases short, with 10 bases between. Germline CDR1 reads SGDLS; CDR2 reads YYNGEE. The CDR3 length is 11 residues. Written as DNA, the CDR3 is TGTGCCAGCAGTCAGGGTGGTGAGCAGTACTTC. Protein: CASSQGGEQYF. The entire variable domain, with the rest obtained from reference TRBV9 and TRBJ2-7, is as follows: DSGVTQTPKHLITATGQRVTLRCSPRSGDLSVYWYQQSLDQGLQFLIQYYNGEERAKGNILERFSAQQFPDLHSELNLSSLELGDSALYFCASSQGGEQYFGPGTRLTVT.

This clonotype is labeled as large. This beta chain is off target for a library built for alpha chains, so its abundance means little. The V and J genes are TRBV28 and TRBJ2-7; TRBD2 aligns across 7 bases. CDR3 size: 13 residues. Germline CDR1 MDHEN, CDR2 SYDVKM. Germline trimming cut 7 bases from V and 4 bases from J; bases unmatched to any gene: 7. CDR3 coding DNA: TGTGCCAGCACACCGGGAGGTACGTACGAGCAGTACTTC. Encoded protein: CASTPGGTYEQYF. The full variable domain, completed using reference TRBV28 and TRBJ2-7, is DVKVTQSSRYLVKRTGEKVFLECVQDMDHENMFWYRQDPGLGLRLIYFSYDVKMKEKGDIPEGYSVSREKKERFSLILESASTNQTSMYLCASTPGGTYEQYFGPGTRLTVT.

This clonotype counts as medium-sized. Because the library targeted alpha chains, this beta chain is an off-target read whose size means little. This chain uses TRBV14 with TRBJ1-1; no definite D call. CDR1 SGHDN and CDR2 FVKESK come from the germline V gene. Trimming removed 1 base at V and 7 bases at J, with 13 bases between. The CDR3 runs to 14 residues. The CDR3 sequence is CASSQVRSRGEAFF. CDR3 DNA: TGTGCCAGCAGCCAAGTTCGGTCCCGGGGTGAAGCTTTCTTT.

This clonotype rates as medium-sized. This beta chain is off target for a library built for alpha chains, so its abundance means little. The chain has TRBV10-1 and TRBJ2-3, with D perhaps TRBD2 (6 bases). The CDR3 extends over 15 amino acids. With 2 bases removed from V and 2 bases from J, the gap between germline ends came to 11 bases. Germline lookup yields CDR1 WNHNN and CDR2 SYGVQD (reference sequence). The CDR3: CASSEGTVDTDTQYF. The CDR3 bases are TGCGCCAGCAGTGAGGGGACTGTTGACACAGATACGCAGTATTTT.

This clonotype is medium-sized. This beta chain is an unintended read in a library built for alpha chains; its size means little. The genes are TRBV20-1 and TRBJ2-5; D is possibly TRBD2 (5 bases). The V gene lost 6 bases and the J gene lost 2 bases, with 10 bases spanning the gap. The CDR3 is 12 amino acids. Germline V gene sequence: CDR1 DFQATT, CDR2 SNEGSKA (reference sequence). CDR3 loop: CSARTLQETQYF. CDR3 coding DNA: TGCAGTGCACGGACTTTACAAGAGACCCAGTACTTC.

This clonotype was recorded once. Within a library made for alpha chains, this beta chain is off target, and its count is uninformative. CDR3 coding DNA: TGTGCCAGCAGCTTAGCTGGCGCTGGAGCTAGCGGGAGGAAGACCCAGTACTTC. As protein: CASSLAGAGASGRKTQYF. This chain joins TRBV7-2 and TRBJ2-5, with 11 bases lining up with TRBD2. The CDR3 extends over 18 amino acids. Looked up from germline, CDR1 is SGHTA and CDR2 is FQGNSA. The ends lost 0 bases at V and 6 bases at J; junction bases unmatched: 12.

This clonotype is labeled as medium-sized. This beta chain turned up in a library designed for alpha chains; as an off-target read, its abundance says little. This chain links TRBV6-2 or TRBV6-3 with TRBJ2-1, with 7 bases matching TRBD2. The J segment lost 6 bases and the V segment lost 0 bases, leaving 2 bases of the junction unmatched. Germline loops: CDR1 MNHEY, CDR2 SVGEGT. The length of the CDR3 is 14 residues. The CDR3 sequence is CASSYSTSANEQFF. In DNA, the CDR3 is TGTGCCAGCAGTTACTCCACTAGCGCCAATGAGCAGTTCTTC.

By proportion, this clonotype is medium-sized. This beta chain lies outside the target of a library built for alpha chains; its clone size means little. This rearrangement joins TRBV3-1 to TRBJ1-2, with 8 positions matching TRBD1. Germline V CDR1 and CDR2: LGHDT, YNNKEL (reference sequence). The junction had 4 bases not matched to a gene; V was cut back by 3 bases and J by 4 bases. The length of the CDR3 is 14 residues. In DNA, the CDR3 is TGTGCCAGCAGCCAGGATACAGGGGGCTATGGCTACACCTTC. The encoded protein is CASSQDTGGYGYTF.

This clonotype ranks as medium-sized (0.01 to 0.1%). This beta chain is an off-target read within a library intended for alpha chains, so its frequency means little. The genes are TRBV6-1 and TRBJ2-2; no reliable D call. The CDR3 covers 10 residues. V was trimmed by 3 bases and J by 7 bases, leaving 0 bases between them. CDR1 and CDR2 (germline): MNHNS, SASEGT. The CDR3: CASSDGELFF. CDR3 nucleotides: TGTGCCAGCAGTGACGGGGAGCTGTTTTTT.

This clonotype is medium-sized (0.01 to 0.1%) by share. This beta chain is off target for a library built for alpha chains, so its abundance means little. The chain uses TRBV28 and TRBJ1-6; 8 bases are shared with TRBD1. The germline V gene encodes CDR1 MDHEN and CDR2 SYDVKM. The CDR3 extends over 16 amino acids. V shed 6 bases and J 6 bases; nucleotides not matched to a gene: 10. CDR3: CASSLLAGQGNSPLHF. Written as DNA, the CDR3 is TGTGCCAGCAGCCTCCTGGCAGGACAGGGTAATTCACCCCTCCACTTT. The full variable domain, its missing parts supplied by reference TRBV28 and TRBJ1-6, is DVKVTQSSRYLVKRTGEKVFLECVQDMDHENMFWYRQDPGLGLRLIYFSYDVKMKEKGDIPEGYSVSREKKERFSLILESASTNQTSMYLCASSLLAGQGNSPLHFGNGTRLTVT.

This clonotype is termed medium-sized. As an off-target read in a library built for alpha chains, this beta chain has a frequency of little significance. This chain links TRBV29-1 with TRBJ2-5, with D possibly being TRBD1 (6 bases). Between the trimmed V and J ends, which lost 8 bases and 2 bases, there was a span of 24 bases. This CDR3 is 16 amino acids long. Germline V gene lookup returns CDR1 SQVTM and CDR2 ANQGSEA. The DNA of the CDR3 is TGCAGCATTCAGAAGATCGGCCAGGGGTCACAAGAGACCCAGTACTTC. It specifies CSIQKIGQGSQETQYF.

This clonotype is medium-sized by share. This beta chain appears as a stray read in a library generated for alpha chains; its size is not informative. The rearrangement links TRBV7-2 to TRBJ2-7, with D hard to call. Germline values: CDR1 SGHTA, CDR2 FQGNSA. This CDR3 has 14 residues. The V and J ends lost 8 bases and 2 bases respectively, with 16 bases between them. CDR3 sequence: CASSLSARTYEQYF. CDR3 in DNA: TGTGCCAGCTCCCTTTCCGCTCGAACCTACGAGCAGTACTTC.

This clonotype is categorized as medium-sized. This beta chain turned up in a library designed for alpha chains; as an off-target read, its abundance says little. The chain combines TRBV7-8 with TRBJ1-6, with D possibly being TRBD1 (6 bases). Trimming took 5 bases from V and 13 from J, leaving 18 bases between them. The CDR3 spans 14 residues. Germline CDR1 and CDR2: SGHVS and FQNEAQ. The CDR3 protein is CASSHRALRVPLHF. The CDR3 region has the DNA TGTGCCAGCAGCCACAGGGCCCTCCGTGTCCCCCTCCACTTT.

In its sample, this clonotype is medium-sized (0.01 to 0.1%). Since the library was made to target alpha chains, this beta chain is a stray read and its abundance is not meaningful. The CDR3 spells CASSDSETTEAFF. Here the CDR3 DNA reads TGCGCCAGCAGCGACAGTGAGACCACTGAAGCTTTCTTT. J is TRBJ1-1 and V is TRBV5-1; D might be TRBD1 (5 bases). The germline V gene has CDR1 SGHRS and CDR2 YFSETQ. The CDR3 extends over 13 amino acids. V was trimmed by 4 bases and J by 4 bases, leaving 11 bases between them.

This clonotype is large within its sample. Since the library was made to target alpha chains, this beta chain is a stray read and its abundance is not meaningful. V and J are TRBV4-1 and TRBJ1-1, with D possibly TRBD1 on 5 matching bases. Trimming took 4 bases from V and 3 from J, leaving 15 bases between them. Germline assignment: CDR1 MGHRA and CDR2 YSYEKL. The CDR3 loop spans 15 amino acids. CDR3 residues: CASSLTGTPDTEAFF. Written as DNA, the CDR3 is TGCGCCAGCAGCCTAACCGGGACTCCAGACACTGAAGCTTTCTTT.

To note about this clonotype: This beta chain is an unintended read in a library built for alpha chains; its size means little. The chain employs TRBV3-2 and TRBJ2-7; the D call TRBD1 from the table was never checked on the DNA. TRBV3-2 is classified as a pseudogene. CDR3 length: 14 residues. CDR3 residues: CASSQVDPRPEQYF. DNA of the CDR3: TGTGCCAGCAGCCAAGTGGACCCCCGCCCCGAGCAGTACTTC.